The sequence of this T cell receptor beta chain was determined in a study of blood T cells in healthy people across ages. The CDR3 is 16 residues long. Trimming took 0 bases from V and 2 from J; bases not matched to a gene: 6. Germline V CDR1 and CDR2: MGHRA, YSYEKL. Through a sample-barcoded 5' primer and a J-beta primer mix, a second PCR was run for roughly 6 to 11 cycles. TCRdb fed the 5' RACE reads into MiXCR, producing one record per CDR3 protein. The sample holds roughly 1,100,000 distinct CDR3 sequences; under 30% are singletons and the top ten take less than 0.85%. This clonotype was picked up a small number of times. Another study also made use of these data, one on T cells of mothers and their children.

The sequenced sample consisted of blood. The rearrangement uses TRBV4-1 and TRBJ2-5, with TRBD1 matching 7 bases. The clonotype originates from a girl aged 2-10 years in good health. CDR3 DNA: TGCGCCAGCAGCCAAGATCCGATACAGGGGCAAGAGACCCAGTACTTC. This sequence encodes CASSQDPIQGQETQYF.